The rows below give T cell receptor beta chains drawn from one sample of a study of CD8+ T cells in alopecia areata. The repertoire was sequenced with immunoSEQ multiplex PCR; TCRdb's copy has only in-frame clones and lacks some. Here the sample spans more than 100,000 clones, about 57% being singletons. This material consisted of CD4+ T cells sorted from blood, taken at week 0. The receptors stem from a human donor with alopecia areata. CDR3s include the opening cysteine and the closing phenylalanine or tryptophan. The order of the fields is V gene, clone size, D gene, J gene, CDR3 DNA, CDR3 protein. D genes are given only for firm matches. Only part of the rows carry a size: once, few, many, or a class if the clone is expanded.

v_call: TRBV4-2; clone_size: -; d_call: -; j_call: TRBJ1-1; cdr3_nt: TGTGCCAGCAGCCAAACTTGGGTGAACACTGAAGCTTTCTTT; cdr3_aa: CASSQTWVNTEAFF
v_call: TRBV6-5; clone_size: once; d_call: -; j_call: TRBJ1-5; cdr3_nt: TGTGCCAGCAGCAAGGACACGGGTAGGAATCAGCCCCAGCATTTT; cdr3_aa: CASSKDTGRNQPQHF
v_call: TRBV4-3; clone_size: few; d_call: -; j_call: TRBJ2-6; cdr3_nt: TGCGCCAGCAGCCAAGCATGGGGGACTGGGGCCAACGTCCTGACTTTC; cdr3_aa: CASSQAWGTGANVLTF
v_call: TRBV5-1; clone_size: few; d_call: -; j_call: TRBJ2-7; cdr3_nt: TGCGCCAGCAGCCCACGGACAGCCTACTACGAGCAGTACTTC; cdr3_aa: CASSPRTAYYEQYF
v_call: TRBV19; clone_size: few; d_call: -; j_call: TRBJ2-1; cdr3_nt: TGTGCCAGTAGTATAGTAGGTGGCACGAACAATGAGCAGTTCTTC; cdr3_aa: CASSIVGGTNNEQFF
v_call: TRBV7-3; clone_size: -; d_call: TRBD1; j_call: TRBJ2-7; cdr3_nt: TGTGCCAGCAGCTTAGGGACAGGGTCCTACGAGCAGTACTTC; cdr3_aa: CASSLGTGSYEQYF
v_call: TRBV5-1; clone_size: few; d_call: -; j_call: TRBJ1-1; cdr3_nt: TGCGCCAGCAGCTTGTTTTCTTCTAGTGGGATGAACACTGAAGCTTTCTTT; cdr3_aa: CASSLFSSSGMNTEAFF
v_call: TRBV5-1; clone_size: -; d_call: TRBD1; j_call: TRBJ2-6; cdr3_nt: TGCGCCAGCAGCCGTCCCGGGACAGGGACTGGGGCCAACGTCCTGACTTTC; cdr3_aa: CASSRPGTGTGANVLTF
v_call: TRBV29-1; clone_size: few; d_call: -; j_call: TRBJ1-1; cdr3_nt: TGCAGCGCTATTCCCTCGGGACTTTTGAACACTGAAGCTTTCTTT; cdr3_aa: CSAIPSGLLNTEAFF
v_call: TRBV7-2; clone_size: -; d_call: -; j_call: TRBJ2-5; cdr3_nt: TGTGCCAGCAGCCCCCCGCGGCCTGCGAAGACCCAGTACTTC; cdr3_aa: CASSPPRPAKTQYF
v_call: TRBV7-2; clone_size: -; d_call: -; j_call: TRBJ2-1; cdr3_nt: TGTGCCAGCAGCTTAGGTGGGGCGGCTGAGCAGTTCTTC; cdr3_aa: CASSLGGAAEQFF
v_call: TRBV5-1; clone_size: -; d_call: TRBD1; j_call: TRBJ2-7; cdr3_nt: TGCGCCAGCAGTTTTTTACAGGGGCCATACGAGCAGTACTTC; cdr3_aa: CASSFLQGPYEQYF
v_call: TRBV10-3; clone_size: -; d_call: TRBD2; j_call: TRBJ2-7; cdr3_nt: TGTGCCATCAGTGATATGGCTAGCGGTAGGGACGAGCAGTACTTC; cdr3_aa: CAISDMASGRDEQYF
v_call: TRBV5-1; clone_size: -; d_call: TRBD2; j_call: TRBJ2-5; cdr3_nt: TGCGCCAGCGGTGGGGCTAGCGGGGAAGAGACCCAGTACTTC; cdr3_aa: CASGGASGEETQYF
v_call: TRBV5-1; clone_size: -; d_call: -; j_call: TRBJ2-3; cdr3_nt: TGCGCCAGCAGCTTCGGGGCCTCGCTAGATACGCAGTATTTT; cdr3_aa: CASSFGASLDTQYF
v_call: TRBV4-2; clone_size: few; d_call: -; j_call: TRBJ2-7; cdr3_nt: TGTGCCAGCAGCCAAGACCCCTCGTCCTCCTACGAGCAGTACTTC; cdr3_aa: CASSQDPSSSYEQYF
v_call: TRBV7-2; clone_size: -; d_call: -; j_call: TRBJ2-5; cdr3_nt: TGTGCCAGCAGCTTAGGGGGCTGGGCAGAGACCCAGTACTTC; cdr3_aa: CASSLGGWAETQYF
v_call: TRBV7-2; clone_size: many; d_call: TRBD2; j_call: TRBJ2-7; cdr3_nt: TGTGCCAGCAGCCAAGGACTAGCGGGAACCGAGCAGTACTTC; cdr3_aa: CASSQGLAGTEQYF
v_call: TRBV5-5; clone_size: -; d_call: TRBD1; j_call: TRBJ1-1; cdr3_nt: TGTGCCAGCAGCGACGTGACAGGGACGAACACTGAAGCTTTCTTT; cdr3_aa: CASSDVTGTNTEAFF
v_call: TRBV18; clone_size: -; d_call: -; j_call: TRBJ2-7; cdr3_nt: TGTGCCAGCTCACAACGCAGTCCCTACGAGCAGTACTTC; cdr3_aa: CASSQRSPYEQYF
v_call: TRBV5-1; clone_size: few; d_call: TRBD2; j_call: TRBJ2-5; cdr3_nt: TGCGCCAGCAGCTTGATAATCCCGTCGGCGGGAGGGGAAGAGACCCAGTACTTC; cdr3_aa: CASSLIIPSAGGEETQYF
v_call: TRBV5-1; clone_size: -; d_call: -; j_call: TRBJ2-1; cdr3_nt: TGCGCCAGCAGCCAAACTCAGACTGGAGGAGGTGAGCAGTTCTTC; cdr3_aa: CASSQTQTGGGEQFF
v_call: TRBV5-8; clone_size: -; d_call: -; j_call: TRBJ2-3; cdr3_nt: TGTGCCAGCAGCTTGTACCGGCGGTCAGGGATGACAGATACGCAGTATTTT; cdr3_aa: CASSLYRRSGMTDTQYF
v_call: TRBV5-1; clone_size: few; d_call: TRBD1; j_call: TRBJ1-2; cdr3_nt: TGCGCCAGCAGCTTGGTAGGTGGGACAGGAGCTAGCTACACCTTC; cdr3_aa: CASSLVGGTGASYTF
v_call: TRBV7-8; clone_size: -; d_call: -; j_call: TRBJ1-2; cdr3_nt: TGTGCCAGCAGCGCCCACCAGGGGAAGGGCTATGGCTACACCTTC; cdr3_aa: CASSAHQGKGYGYTF
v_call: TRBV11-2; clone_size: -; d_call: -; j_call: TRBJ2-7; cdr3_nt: TGTGCCAGCAGCTTAGATAGGGCTAGCGAGCAGTACTTC; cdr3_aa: CASSLDRASEQYF
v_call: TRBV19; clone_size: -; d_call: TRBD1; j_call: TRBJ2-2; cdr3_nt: TGTGCCAGTAGCCGGACAGGGTCGGGCACCGGGGAGCTGTTTTTT; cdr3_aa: CASSRTGSGTGELFF
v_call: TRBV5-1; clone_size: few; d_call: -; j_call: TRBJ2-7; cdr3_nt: TGCGCCAGCAGCCCAGGGGCGGGGACAATCGGGTACGAGCAGTACTTC; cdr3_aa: CASSPGAGTIGYEQYF
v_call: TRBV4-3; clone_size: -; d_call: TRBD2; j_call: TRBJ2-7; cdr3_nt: TGCGCCAGCAGCCAAGATACTAGCGGGTCCTCCTACGAGCAGTACTTC; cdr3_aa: CASSQDTSGSSYEQYF
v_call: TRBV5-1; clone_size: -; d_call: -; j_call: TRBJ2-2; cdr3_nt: TGCGCCAGCAGTCTACAGTCCGACACCGGGGAGCTGTTTTTT; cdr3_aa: CASSLQSDTGELFF
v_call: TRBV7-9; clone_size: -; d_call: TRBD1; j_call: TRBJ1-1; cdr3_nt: TGTGCCAGCAGCTTAAGGACAGGGGTCAACACTGAAGCTTTCTTT; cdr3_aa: CASSLRTGVNTEAFF
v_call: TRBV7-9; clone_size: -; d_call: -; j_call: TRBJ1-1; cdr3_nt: TGTGCCAGCAGCCGTCTAGTGGGCACTGAAGCTTTCTTT; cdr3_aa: CASSRLVGTEAFF
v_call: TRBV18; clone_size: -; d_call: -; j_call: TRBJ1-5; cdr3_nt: TGTGCCAGCTCCCATGACAGGAATCAGCCCCAGCATTTT; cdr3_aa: CASSHDRNQPQHF
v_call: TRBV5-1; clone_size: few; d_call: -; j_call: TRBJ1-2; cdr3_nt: TGCGCCAGCAGCGTACAGGGCCAAGGGATTGGCGGCTACACCTTC; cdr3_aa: CASSVQGQGIGGYTF
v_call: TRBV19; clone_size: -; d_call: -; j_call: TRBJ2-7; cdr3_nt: TGTGCCAGTAGTATAGGAGGCGCGACAGCGAGCTACGAGCAGTACTTC; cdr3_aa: CASSIGGATASYEQYF
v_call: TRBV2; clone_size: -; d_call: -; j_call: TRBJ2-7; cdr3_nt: TGTGCCAGCAGGAAAACAGGGGAGCAGTACTTC; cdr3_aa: CASRKTGEQYF
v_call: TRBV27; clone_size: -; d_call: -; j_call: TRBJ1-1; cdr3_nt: TGTGCCAGCAGTCCCAGACAGGCGGGGACTGAAGCTTTCTTT; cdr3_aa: CASSPRQAGTEAFF
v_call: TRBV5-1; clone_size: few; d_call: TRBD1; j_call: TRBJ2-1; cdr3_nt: TGCGCCAGCAGCTGGGGACAGAACAATGAGCAGTTCTTC; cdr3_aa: CASSWGQNNEQFF
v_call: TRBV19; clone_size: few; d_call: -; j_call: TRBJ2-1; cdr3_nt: TGTGCCACCTCCACCTACAATGAGCAGTTCTTC; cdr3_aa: CATSTYNEQFF
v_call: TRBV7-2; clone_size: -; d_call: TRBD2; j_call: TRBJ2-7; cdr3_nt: TGTGCCAGCAGCTTAAGCGGGGGCATCTACGAGCAGTACTTC; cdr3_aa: CASSLSGGIYEQYF
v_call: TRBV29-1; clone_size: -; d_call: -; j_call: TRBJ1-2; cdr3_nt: TGCAGCGCCGACGTACAGGGCGACCTCTATGGCTACACCTTC; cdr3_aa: CSADVQGDLYGYTF
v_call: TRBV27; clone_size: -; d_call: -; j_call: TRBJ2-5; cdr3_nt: TGTGCCAGCAGTCCCCTCCGAGGGCCAAAAGAGACCCAGTACTTC; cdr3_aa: CASSPLRGPKETQYF
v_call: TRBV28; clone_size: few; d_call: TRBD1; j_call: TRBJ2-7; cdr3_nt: TGTGCCAGCAGTTCCACCGGACAGGGGGCTCTAAACGAGCAGTACTTC; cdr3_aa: CASSSTGQGALNEQYF
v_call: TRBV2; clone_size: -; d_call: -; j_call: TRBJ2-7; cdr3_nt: TGTGCCAGCAGTGATGCCTACGAGCAGTACTTC; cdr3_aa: CASSDAYEQYF
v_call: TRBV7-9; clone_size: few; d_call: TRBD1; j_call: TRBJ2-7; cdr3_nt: TGTGCCAGCAGCGGGACAGGGAACCGAGCGGGTCAGTACTTC; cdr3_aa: CASSGTGNRAGQYF
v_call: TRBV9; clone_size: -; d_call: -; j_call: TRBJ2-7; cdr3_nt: TGTGCCAGCAGCGTAGGTATCCCGGCAGGGAACGCCGAGCAGTACTTC; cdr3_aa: CASSVGIPAGNAEQYF
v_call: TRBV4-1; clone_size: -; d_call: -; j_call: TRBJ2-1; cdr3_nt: TGCGCCAGCAGCCAAGATTGGCAGAGCAATGAGCAGTTCTTC; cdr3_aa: CASSQDWQSNEQFF
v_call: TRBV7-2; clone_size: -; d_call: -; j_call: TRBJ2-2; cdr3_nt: TGTGCCAGCAGCTTGGGACTTACGAACACCGGGGAGCTGTTTTTT; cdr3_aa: CASSLGLTNTGELFF